The present T cell receptor beta chain was sequenced within a study of response to subunit inactivated influenza vaccine. The study's findings and limits: A suggestion made by the authors is that each seasonal influenza vaccination recruits few new T cells.

Note on this clonotype: Its antigen is undetermined.

TCRdb called the RT-PCR reads again in MiXCR, with one record for every CDR3 protein. Seen here are hundreds of thousands of distinct CDR3 sequences, 12% observed once, and the top ten hold more than 8.5%. The sequences come from PBMCs from blood, collected on the day of vaccination. This receptor was obtained from a man aged 50 to 60 who received an inactivated influenza vaccine.

CDR3 in amino acids: CASSPIQLGGQFF. The CDR3 coding sequence is TGTGCCAGCAGCCCAATCCAATTGGGGGGGCAGTTCTTC. The J gene is TRBJ2-1, the V gene TRBV6-1, with D perhaps matching TRBD2 (6 bases). The CDR3 spans 13 residues. Germline V gives CDR1 MNHNS, CDR2 SASEGT. Trimming cost V 6 bases and J 12 bases, with 18 bases left between them.